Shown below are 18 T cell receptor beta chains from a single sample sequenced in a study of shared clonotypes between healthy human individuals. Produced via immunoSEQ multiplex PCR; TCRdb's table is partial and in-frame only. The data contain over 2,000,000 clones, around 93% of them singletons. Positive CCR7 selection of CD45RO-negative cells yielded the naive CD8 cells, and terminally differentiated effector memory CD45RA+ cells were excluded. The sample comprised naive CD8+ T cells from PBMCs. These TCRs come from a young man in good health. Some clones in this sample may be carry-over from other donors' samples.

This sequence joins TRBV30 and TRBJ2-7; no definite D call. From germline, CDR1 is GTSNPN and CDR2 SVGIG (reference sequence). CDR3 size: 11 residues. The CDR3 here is CSLQAGTEAYF. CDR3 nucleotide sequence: TGTTCACTCCAGGCTGGCACTGAGGCGTACTTC.

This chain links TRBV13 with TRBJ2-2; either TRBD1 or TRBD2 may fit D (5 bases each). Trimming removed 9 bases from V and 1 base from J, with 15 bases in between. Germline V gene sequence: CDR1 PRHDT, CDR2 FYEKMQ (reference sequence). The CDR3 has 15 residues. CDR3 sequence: CASTSGQVNTGELFF. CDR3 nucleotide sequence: TGTGCCAGTACCTCGGGGCAGGTGAACACCGGGGAGCTGTTTTTT.

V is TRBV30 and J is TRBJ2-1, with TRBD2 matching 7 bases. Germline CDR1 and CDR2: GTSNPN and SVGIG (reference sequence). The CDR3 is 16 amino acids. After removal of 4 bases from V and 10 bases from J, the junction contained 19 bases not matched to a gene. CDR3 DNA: TGTGCCTGGAAACAACCAGCGGGGCAGGGATACAGCGAGCAGTTCTTC. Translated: CAWKQPAGQGYSEQFF. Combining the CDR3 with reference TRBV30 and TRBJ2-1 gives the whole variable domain SQTIHQWPATLVQPVGSPLSLECTVEGTSNPNLYWYRQAAGRGLQLLFYSVGIGQISSEVPQNLSASRPQDRQFILSSKKLLLSDSGFYLCAWKQPAGQGYSEQFFGPGTRLTVL.

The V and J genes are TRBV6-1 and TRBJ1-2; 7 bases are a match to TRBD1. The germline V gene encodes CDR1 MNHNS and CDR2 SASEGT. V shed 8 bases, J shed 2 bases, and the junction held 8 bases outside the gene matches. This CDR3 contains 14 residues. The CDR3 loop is CASDRQGGNYGYTF. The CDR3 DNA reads TGTGCCAGCGATAGACAGGGCGGGAACTATGGCTACACCTTC.

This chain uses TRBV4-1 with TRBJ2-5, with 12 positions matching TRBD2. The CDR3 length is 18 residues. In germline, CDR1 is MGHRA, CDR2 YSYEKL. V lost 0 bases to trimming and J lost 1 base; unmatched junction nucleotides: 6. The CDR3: CASSQDSVLAGGQETQYF. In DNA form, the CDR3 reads TGCGCCAGCAGCCAAGACTCGGTACTAGCGGGAGGCCAAGAGACCCAGTACTTC.

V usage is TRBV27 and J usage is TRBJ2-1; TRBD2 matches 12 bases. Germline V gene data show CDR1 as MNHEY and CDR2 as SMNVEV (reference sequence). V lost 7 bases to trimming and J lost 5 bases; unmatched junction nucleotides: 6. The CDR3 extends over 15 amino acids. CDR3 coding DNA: TGTGCCAGCACCCAAAGACTAGCGGGGGACAATGAGCAGTTCTTC. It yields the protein CASTQRLAGDNEQFF.

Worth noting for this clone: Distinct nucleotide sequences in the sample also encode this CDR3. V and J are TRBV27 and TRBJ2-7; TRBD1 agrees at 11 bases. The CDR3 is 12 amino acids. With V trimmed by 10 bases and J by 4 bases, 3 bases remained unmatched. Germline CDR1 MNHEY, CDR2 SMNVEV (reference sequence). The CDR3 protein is CATGQGAYEQYF. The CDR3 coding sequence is TGTGCCACCGGACAGGGGGCTTACGAGCAGTACTTC.

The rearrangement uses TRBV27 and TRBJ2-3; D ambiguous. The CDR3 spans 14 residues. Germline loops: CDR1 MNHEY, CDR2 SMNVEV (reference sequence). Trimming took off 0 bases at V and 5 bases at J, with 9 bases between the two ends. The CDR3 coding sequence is TGTGCCAGCAGTTTATCGGGGTTGGGAGATACGCAGTATTTT. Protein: CASSLSGLGDTQYF.

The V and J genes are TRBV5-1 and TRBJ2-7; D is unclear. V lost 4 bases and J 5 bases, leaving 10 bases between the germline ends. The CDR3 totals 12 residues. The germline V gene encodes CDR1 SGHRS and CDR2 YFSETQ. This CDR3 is CASSLTPDEQYF. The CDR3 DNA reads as TGCGCCAGCAGCCTCACCCCCGACGAGCAGTACTTC.

The CDR3 here is CATSRGGEGADEQFF. CDR3 in DNA: TGTGCCACCAGCAGGGGAGGCGAGGGAGCAGATGAGCAGTTCTTC. The V and J genes are TRBV15 and TRBJ2-1, with a weak D call TRBD2 (6 bases). Germline loops: CDR1 LNHNV, CDR2 YYDKDF (reference sequence). V dropped 3 bases and J dropped 8 bases, with 17 bases sitting between them. This CDR3 is 15 amino acids long. The complete variable domain, with remaining parts taken from reference TRBV15 and TRBJ2-1, reads DAMVIQNPRYQVTQFGKPVTLSCSQTLNHNVMYWYQQKSSQAPKLLFHYYDKDFNNEADTPDNFQSRRPNTSFCFLDIRSPGLGDTAMYLCATSRGGEGADEQFFGPGTRLTVL.

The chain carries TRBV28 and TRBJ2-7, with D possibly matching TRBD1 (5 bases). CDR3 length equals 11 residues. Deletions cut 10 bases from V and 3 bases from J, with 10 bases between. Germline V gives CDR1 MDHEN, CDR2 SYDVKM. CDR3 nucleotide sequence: TGTGCCATCGCAGGGTTCTACGAGCAGTACTTC. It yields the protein CAIAGFYEQYF.

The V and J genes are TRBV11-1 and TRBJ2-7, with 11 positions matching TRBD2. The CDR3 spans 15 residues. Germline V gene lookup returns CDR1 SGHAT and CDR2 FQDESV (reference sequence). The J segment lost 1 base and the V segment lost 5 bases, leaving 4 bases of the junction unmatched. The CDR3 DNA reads TGTGCCAGCAGCCCGGGACTAGCGGCGTCCTACGAGCAGTACTTC. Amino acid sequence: CASSPGLAASYEQYF.

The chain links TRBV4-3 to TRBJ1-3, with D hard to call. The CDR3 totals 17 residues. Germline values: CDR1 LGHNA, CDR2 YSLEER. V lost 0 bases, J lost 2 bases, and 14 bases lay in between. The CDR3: CASSQDREGVPGNTIYF. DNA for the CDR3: TGCGCCAGCAGCCAAGATCGCGAAGGAGTGCCTGGAAACACCATATATTTT.

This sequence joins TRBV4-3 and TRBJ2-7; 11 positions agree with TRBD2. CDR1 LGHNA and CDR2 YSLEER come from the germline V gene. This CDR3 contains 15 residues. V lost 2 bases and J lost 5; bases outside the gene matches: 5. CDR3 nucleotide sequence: TGCGCCAGCAGCCAACTACTTAGCGGGAGGGACGAGCAGTACTTC. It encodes CASSQLLSGRDEQYF.

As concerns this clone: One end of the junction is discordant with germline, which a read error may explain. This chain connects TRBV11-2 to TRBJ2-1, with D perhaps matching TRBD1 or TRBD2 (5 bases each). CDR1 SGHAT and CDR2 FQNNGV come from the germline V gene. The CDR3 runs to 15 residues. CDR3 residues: CASGFTRGPYNEQFF. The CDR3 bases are TGTGCCAGCGGCTTCACTAGGGGACCTTACAATGAGCAGTTCTTC.

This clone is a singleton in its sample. CDR3 protein: CASSVSRGQGGNTEAFF. The CDR3 DNA reads as TGTGCCAGCAGCGTTAGCCGTGGACAGGGGGGGAACACTGAAGCTTTCTTT. The chain is built from TRBV9 and TRBJ1-1; 10 nucleotides line up with TRBD1. In germline, CDR1 is SGDLS, CDR2 YYNGEE. V lost 2 bases to trimming and J lost 1 base; unmatched junction nucleotides: 8. The CDR3 has 17 residues.

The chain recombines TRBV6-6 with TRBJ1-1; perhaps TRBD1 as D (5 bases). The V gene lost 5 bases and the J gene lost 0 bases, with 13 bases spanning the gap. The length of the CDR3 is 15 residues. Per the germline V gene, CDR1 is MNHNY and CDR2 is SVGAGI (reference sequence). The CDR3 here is CASSPIDSLNTEAFF. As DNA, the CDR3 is TGTGCCAGCAGTCCGATAGACAGCCTGAACACTGAAGCTTTCTTT.

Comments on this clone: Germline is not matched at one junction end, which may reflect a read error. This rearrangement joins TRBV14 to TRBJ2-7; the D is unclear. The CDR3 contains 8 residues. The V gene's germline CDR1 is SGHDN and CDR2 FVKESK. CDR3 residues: CASSQFVF. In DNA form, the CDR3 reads TGTGCCAGCAGCCAATTTGTCTTC.